The sequence of this T cell receptor beta chain was determined in a study of blood T cell repertoires in COVID-19. Study summary: Italy, Spain and the United States were the sources of the convalescent and acute COVID-19 samples. In each case, the material was cDNA or gDNA derived from T cells, B-cell-depleted T cells, or PBMCs.

Trimming stripped 4 bases from V and 0 bases from J, with 19 bases between. The germline V gene has CDR1 LNHDA and CDR2 SQIVND (reference sequence). The CDR3 is made up of 18 amino acids. In the authors' workflow: Amplification from reference gene primers served as the basis for estimated nucleated cell counts. Here immunoSEQ multiplex PCR was the method, and the copy in TCRdb shows in-frame clones only, minus some. The DNA was the basis for D and trimming; V, J and clone size are from that table. The sample contains about 400,000 clones, around nine tenths of which appear only once. The receptor was derived from a woman in her 30s with acute or convalescent COVID-19. The specimen was peripheral blood. The rearrangement joins TRBV19 to TRBJ1-5, with no clear D. CDR3 residues: CASSTHLGTPHSNQPQHF. Written as DNA, the CDR3 is TGTGCCAGTAGTACCCACCTAGGAACTCCCCATAGCAATCAGCCCCAGCATTTT.